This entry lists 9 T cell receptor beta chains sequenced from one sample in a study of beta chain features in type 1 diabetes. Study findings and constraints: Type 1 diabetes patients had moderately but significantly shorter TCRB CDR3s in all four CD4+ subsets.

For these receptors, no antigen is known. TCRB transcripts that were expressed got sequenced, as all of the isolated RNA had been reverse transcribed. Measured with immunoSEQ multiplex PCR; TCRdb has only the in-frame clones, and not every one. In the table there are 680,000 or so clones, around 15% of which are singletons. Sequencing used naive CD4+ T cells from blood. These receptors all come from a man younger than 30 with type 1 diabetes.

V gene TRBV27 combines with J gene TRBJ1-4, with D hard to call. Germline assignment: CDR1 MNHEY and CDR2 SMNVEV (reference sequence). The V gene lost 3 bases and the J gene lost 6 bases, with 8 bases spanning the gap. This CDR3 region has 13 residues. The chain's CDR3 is CASSLGGDEKLFF. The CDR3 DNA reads TGTGCCAGCAGTTTGGGTGGGGATGAAAAACTGTTTTTT.

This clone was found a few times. The CDR3 reads CASSLGGARNTQYF. The CDR3 DNA sequence: TGTGCCAGCAGCTTAGGAGGGGCCCGGAATACGCAGTATTTT. The V call is TRBV7-9, the J call TRBJ2-3; D tentatively fits TRBD1 or TRBD2 (5 bases each). Trimming removed 1 base from V and 7 bases from J, with 12 bases in between. Germline V gives CDR1 SEHNR, CDR2 FQNEAQ (reference sequence). The CDR3 extends over 14 amino acids.

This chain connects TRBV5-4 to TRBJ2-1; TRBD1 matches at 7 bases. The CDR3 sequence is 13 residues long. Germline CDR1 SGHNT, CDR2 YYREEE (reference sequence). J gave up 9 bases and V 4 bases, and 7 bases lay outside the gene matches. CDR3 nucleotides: TGTGCCAGCAGCCCGACGGACAGGATTGAGCAGTTCTTC. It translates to CASSPTDRIEQFF.

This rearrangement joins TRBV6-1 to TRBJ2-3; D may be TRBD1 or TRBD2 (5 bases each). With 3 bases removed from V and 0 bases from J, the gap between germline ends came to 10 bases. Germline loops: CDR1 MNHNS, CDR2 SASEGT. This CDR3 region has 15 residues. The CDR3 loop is CASSDEGHSTDTQYF. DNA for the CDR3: TGTGCCAGCAGTGACGAGGGGCATAGCACAGATACGCAGTATTTT.

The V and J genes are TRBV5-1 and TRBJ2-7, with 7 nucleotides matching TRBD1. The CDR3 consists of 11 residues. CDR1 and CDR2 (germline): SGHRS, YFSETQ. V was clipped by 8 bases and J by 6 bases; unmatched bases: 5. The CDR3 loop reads CASATGFEQYF. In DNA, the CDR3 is TGCGCCAGTGCGACAGGGTTCGAGCAGTACTTC.

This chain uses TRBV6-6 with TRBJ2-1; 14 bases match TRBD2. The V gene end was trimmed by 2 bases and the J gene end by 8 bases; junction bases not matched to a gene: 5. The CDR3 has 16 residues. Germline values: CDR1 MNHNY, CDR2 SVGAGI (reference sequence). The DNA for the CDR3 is TGTGCCAGCAGTTACCGACTAGCGGGGGGGAGGGATGAGCAGTTCTTC. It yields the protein CASSYRLAGGRDEQFF.

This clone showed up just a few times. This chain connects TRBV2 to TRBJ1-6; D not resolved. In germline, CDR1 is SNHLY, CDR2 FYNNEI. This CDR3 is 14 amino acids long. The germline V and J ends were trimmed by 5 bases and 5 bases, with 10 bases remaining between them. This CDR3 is CASSFTSDNSPLHF. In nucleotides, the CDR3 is TGTGCCAGCAGTTTCACATCCGATAATTCACCCCTCCACTTT.

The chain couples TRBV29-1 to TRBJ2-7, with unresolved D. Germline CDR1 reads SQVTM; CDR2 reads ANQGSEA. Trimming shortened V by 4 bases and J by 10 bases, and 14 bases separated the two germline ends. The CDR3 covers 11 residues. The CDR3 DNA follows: TGCAGCGTTGGTGGGGTGGGGAAACAGTACTTC. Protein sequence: CSVGGVGKQYF.

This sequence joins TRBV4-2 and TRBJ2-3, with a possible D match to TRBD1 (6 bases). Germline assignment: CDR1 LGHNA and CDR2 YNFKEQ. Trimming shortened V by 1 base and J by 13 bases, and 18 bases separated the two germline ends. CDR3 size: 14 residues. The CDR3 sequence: CASSQAYLGAREYF. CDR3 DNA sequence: TGTGCCAGCAGCCAAGCTTATTTGGGGGCCCGCGAGTATTTT.